This T cell receptor beta chain was sequenced during a study of T cell repertoires in cytomegalovirus infection. Across the study: HLA-B-restricted CMV epitopes that are well studied were used alongside recently identified HLA-C-restricted ones. It was the public TCR beta signatures that indicated both CMV infection and matching HLA type.

Germline CDR1 and CDR2: SEHNR and FQNEAQ (reference sequence). This CDR3 spans 15 amino acids. V was clipped by 1 base and J by 8 bases, with 15 bases between them. Each CDR3 protein is one row after TCRdb ran MiXCR on the reads. The sample shows roughly 800,000 distinct CDR3 sequences, roughly 29% of them seen only once. Study-wide points: Of the TCR beta families, the public ones yielded a cumulative frequency that identified carriers of CMV plus the relevant HLA. Dominating the ex vivo response were HLA-C-restricted CMV-specific TCR beta clonotypes.

The table lists this clonotype with a few counts. Its antigen is unknown. V and J are TRBV7-9 and TRBJ2-1, with a weak D call TRBD2 (6 bases). The TCR comes from a human donor in good health (CMV status not recorded). Some clones in this sample may be carry-over from other donors' samples. This sample comprised cultured CD8+ T cells from PBMCs, obtained from culture after CMV antigen stimulation. CDR3 region: CASSLVFGTRDEQFF. The CDR3 DNA follows: TGTGCCAGCAGCTTAGTGTTCGGGACTCGTGATGAGCAGTTCTTC. The entire variable domain, with the rest obtained from reference TRBV7-9 and TRBJ2-1, is as follows: DTGVSQNPRHKITKRGQNVTFRCDPISEHNRLYWYRQTLGQGPEFLTYFQNEAQLEKSRLLSDRFSAERPKGSFSTLEIQRTEQGDSAMYLCASSLVFGTRDEQFFGPGTRLTVL.